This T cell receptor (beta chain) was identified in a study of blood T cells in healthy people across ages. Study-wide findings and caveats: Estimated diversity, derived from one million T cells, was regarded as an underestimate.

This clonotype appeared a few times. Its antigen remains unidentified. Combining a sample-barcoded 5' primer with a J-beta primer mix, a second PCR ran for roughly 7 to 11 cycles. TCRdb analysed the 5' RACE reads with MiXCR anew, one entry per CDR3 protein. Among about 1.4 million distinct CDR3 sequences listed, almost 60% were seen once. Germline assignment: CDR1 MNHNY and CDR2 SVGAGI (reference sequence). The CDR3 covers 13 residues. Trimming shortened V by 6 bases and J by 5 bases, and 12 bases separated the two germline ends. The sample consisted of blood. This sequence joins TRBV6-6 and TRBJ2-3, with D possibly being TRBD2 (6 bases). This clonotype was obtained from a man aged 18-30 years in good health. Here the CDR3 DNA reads TGTGCCAGCAGGGGAAATAGCGGAGATACGCAGTATTTT. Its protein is CASRGNSGDTQYF.